A selection of T cell receptor beta chains follows, all from one sample in a study of technical replicates of blood from a few donors. Here immunoSEQ multiplex PCR was the method, and the copy in TCRdb shows in-frame clones only, minus some. The sample yields roughly 81,000 clones, around 97% seen once. The specimen sequenced was T cells isolated from PBMCs. These receptors all stem from a human donor in good health. Both conserved end residues are part of each CDR3. Each record gives: D gene, V gene, J gene, clone size, CDR3 DNA, CDR3 protein. D genes are given only for firm matches. Clone size is given for some rows only: seen once, a few or many times, or a class if the clone is expanded.

>TRBD1|TRBV30|TRBJ2-7|-
TGTGCCTGGAGCGCGACAGGGGCCTACGAGCAGTACTTC
CAWSATGAYEQYF
>-|TRBV6-1|TRBJ1-2|-
TGTGCCGTCGCCCTGGCAGGGAATGGCTATGGCTACACCTTC
CAVALAGNGYGYTF
>TRBD2|TRBV27|TRBJ2-1|-
TGTGCCAGCAGGGAGGCGGGGGGAACTTACAATGAGCAGTTCTTC
CASREAGGTYNEQFF
>TRBD1|TRBV7-8|TRBJ2-7|-
TGTGCCAGCAGACTCACAGGGGACGAGCAGTACTTC
CASRLTGDEQYF
>TRBD1|TRBV4-2|TRBJ1-5|-
TGTGCCAGCAGCCCAATCGGGGACAGGCGCCCTTTTTATAGCAATCAGCCCCAGCATTTT
CASSPIGDRRPFYSNQPQHF
>-|TRBV11-2|TRBJ2-7|-
TGTGCCAGCAGCTTGGGTTGGAGGGAGATAAGGGGCGAGCAGTACTTC
CASSLGWREIRGEQYF
>TRBD2|TRBV9|TRBJ2-5|-
TGTGCCAGCAGCACTAGCGGGGGGGCAGGAGAGACCCAGTACTTC
CASSTSGGAGETQYF
>TRBD2|TRBV6-1|TRBJ2-3|once
TGTGCCAGCAGTGAAGGGCGGGGGGTAGATACGCAGTATTTT
CASSEGRGVDTQYF
>TRBD2|TRBV28|TRBJ2-5|-
TGTGCCAGCAGTTGGGGACTAGCGGCGTACCAAGAGACCCAGTACTTC
CASSWGLAAYQETQYF
>-|TRBV10-1|TRBJ2-2|-
TGCGCCAGCAGTGAGTCCAATTTGTACACCGGGGAGCTGTTTTTT
CASSESNLYTGELFF
>TRBD1|TRBV6-1|TRBJ2-7|-
TGTGCCAGCAGTGCTACCGGGACAGCGGTATACGTGGAGCAGTACTTC
CASSATGTAVYVEQYF
>-|TRBV10-3|TRBJ2-3|-
TGTGCCATCAGTCGGACATCTACTAGCACAGATACGCAGTATTTT
CAISRTSTSTDTQYF
>-|TRBV6-6|TRBJ1-1|-
TGTGCCAGCAGTTACTCATTGCAGGGTACGACTGAAGCTTTCTTT
CASSYSLQGTTEAFF
>TRBD1|TRBV27|TRBJ2-7|-
TGTGCCAGCAGTACCCGGGACAGGGTTTTAGTCTCTATCGGCGAGCAGTACTTC
CASSTRDRVLVSIGEQYF
>-|TRBV7-9|TRBJ1-3|-
TGTGCCAGCAGCCTCCGGACGGGGATTGGGGACACCATATATTTT
CASSLRTGIGDTIYF
>-|TRBV2|TRBJ1-1|-
TGTGCCAGCAGTGTCAGACAGTCCCACTGGGGTGAAGCTTTCTTT
CASSVRQSHWGEAFF
>TRBD2|TRBV11-3|TRBJ2-1|-
TGTGCCAGCAGTCGACTAGCGGGGGCCTACAATGAGCAGTTCTTC
CASSRLAGAYNEQFF
>TRBD1|TRBV4-1|TRBJ1-4|-
TGCGCCAGCAGCCACAGGGGGTCTAATGAAAAACTGTTTTTT
CASSHRGSNEKLFF
>-|TRBV30|TRBJ1-6|once
TGTGCCTGGAACCGACAGGCGGGTCTTTCACCCCTCCACTTT
CAWNRQAGLSPLHF
>-|TRBV6-5|TRBJ1-1|-
TGTGCCAGCAGTTACTCGCATCCCGGGGTCGGCCAGCAAGCTTTCTTT
CASSYSHPGVGQQAFF
>TRBD2|TRBV6-1|TRBJ2-3|-
TGTGCCAGCAGTGGAGGACTAGCGGGGGGTGCAGATACGCAGTATTTT
CASSGGLAGGADTQYF
>TRBD1|TRBV14|TRBJ1-2|-
TGTGCCAGCAGCCCAACCCGACAGGGAGGAAATGGCTACACCTTC
CASSPTRQGGNGYTF
>-|TRBV27|TRBJ2-2|-
TGTGCCAGCAGTCCCTTGCAGGCCCGACGGCTGTTTTTT
CASSPLQARRLFF
>-|TRBV2|TRBJ1-4|-
TGTGCCAGCAAAAGGGTTCGGACACAAGGGGACAAAAATGAAAAACTGTTTTTT
CASKRVRTQGDKNEKLFF
>-|TRBV5-4|TRBJ1-5|-
TGTGCCAGCAGCTTCCGACCGGGGGGACCTTATAGCAATCAGCCCCAGCATTTT
CASSFRPGGPYSNQPQHF
>-|TRBV7-9|TRBJ2-7|-
TGTGCCAGCAGCTTATTCCGTCAAGCAGGGGCCACCTCCTACGAGCAGTACTTC
CASSLFRQAGATSYEQYF
>-|TRBV6-5|TRBJ1-5|-
TGTGCCAGCAGGTTTCGTAGCAATCAGCCCCAGCATTTT
CASRFRSNQPQHF
>-|TRBV2|TRBJ2-7|-
TGTGCCAGCAGAGGGGGTCTTTCCTACGAGCAGTACTTC
CASRGGLSYEQYF
>-|TRBV6-8|TRBJ2-7|-
TGTGCCAGCAGTTATCTCCGCTACGAGCAGTACTTC
CASSYLRYEQYF
>-|TRBV15|TRBJ2-3|-
TGTGCCACCAGCAGAGACGACCTAGAAAGCACAGATACGCAGTATTTT
CATSRDDLESTDTQYF
>TRBD1|TRBV9|TRBJ2-7|-
TGTGCCAGCAGCGTAGGGGCGCGGGACAGGGGCGACGAGCAGTACTTC
CASSVGARDRGDEQYF